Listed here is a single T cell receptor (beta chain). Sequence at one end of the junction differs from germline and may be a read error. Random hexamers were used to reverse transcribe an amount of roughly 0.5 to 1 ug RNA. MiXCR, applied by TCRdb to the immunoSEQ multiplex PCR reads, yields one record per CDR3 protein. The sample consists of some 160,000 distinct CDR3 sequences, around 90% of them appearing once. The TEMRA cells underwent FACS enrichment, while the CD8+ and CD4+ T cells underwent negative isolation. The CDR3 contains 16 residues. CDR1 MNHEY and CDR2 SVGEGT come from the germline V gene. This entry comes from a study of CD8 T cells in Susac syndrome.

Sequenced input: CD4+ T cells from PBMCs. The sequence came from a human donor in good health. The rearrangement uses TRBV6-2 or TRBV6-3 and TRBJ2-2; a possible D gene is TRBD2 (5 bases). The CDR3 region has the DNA TGTGCCAGCAGTTACTCGAGACGGACGAACACCGGGGAGCTTTTTTTT. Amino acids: CASSYSRRTNTGELFF.